Listed here are 12 T cell receptor beta chains from one sample, sequenced in a study of cytomegalovirus exposure and HLA in healthy donors. The primer mix had 60 Vbeta and 13 Jbeta primers. The table came from immunoSEQ multiplex PCR; TCRdb's copy has only in-frame clones and leaves some out. This table has approximately 150,000 clones, about 69% appearing once. The specimen sequenced was PBMCs. These receptors all come from a human donor in good health.

This rearrangement joins TRBV29-1 to TRBJ1-1, with D possibly TRBD1 on 6 matching bases. Germline assignment: CDR1 SQVTM and CDR2 ANQGSEA. Trimming pared 7 bases from V and 1 base from J, leaving 13 bases between. This CDR3 has 13 amino acids. In nucleotides, the CDR3 is TGCAGCGCTAAGACAGGATCGAACACTGAAGCTTTCTTT. Translating it yields CSAKTGSNTEAFF.

This chain uses TRBV5-6 with TRBJ2-5; D perhaps matches TRBD2 (6 bases). The germline gives CDR1 SGHDT, CDR2 YYEEEE. With 0 bases removed from V and 5 bases from J, the gap between germline ends came to 8 bases. The CDR3 has 13 residues. The CDR3 DNA follows: TGTGCCAGCAGCTTGGATGGGGGGGAGACCCAGTACTTC. This sequence encodes CASSLDGGETQYF.

This clone was counted only a few times. The chain links TRBV6-4 to TRBJ2-7; D not certain. CDR1 and CDR2 from the germline V gene are MRHNA and SNTAGT. The CDR3 spans 13 residues. V was shortened by 4 bases and J by 3 bases, with 10 bases between the two germline ends. The CDR3 spells CASSATVGYEQYF. The DNA of the CDR3 is TGTGCCAGCAGTGCCACAGTGGGCTACGAGCAGTACTTC.

The rearrangement uses TRBV20-1 and TRBJ2-5; no definite D call. Looked up from germline, CDR1 is DFQATT and CDR2 is SNEGSKA (reference sequence). The CDR3 is 11 residues long. Trimming left V 3 bases short and J 3 bases short, with 5 bases between. The CDR3 reads CSASVKETQYF. The CDR3 nucleotides read TGCAGTGCTAGCGTTAAAGAGACCCAGTACTTC.

This clone has only one observation. This chain uses TRBV12-5 with TRBJ2-2, with 7 bases aligning to TRBD1. CDR3 length: 13 amino acids. CDR1 LGHNT and CDR2 FRNRAP come from the germline V gene. V lost 6 bases and J lost 5; bases outside the gene matches: 3. The CDR3, as DNA: TGTGCTAGTGGACAGGGGATGACCGGGGAGCTGTTTTTT. It specifies CASGQGMTGELFF.

The CDR3 coding sequence is TGTGCCAGTAGTATAGGGGGGGTCAACGGGGAGCTGTTTTTT. It translates to CASSIGGVNGELFF. V is TRBV19 and J is TRBJ2-2, with D perhaps TRBD2 (6 bases). CDR1 and CDR2 (germline): LNHDA, SQIVND (reference sequence). V was cut by 1 base and J by 7 bases, with 10 bases left in between. The CDR3 extends over 14 amino acids.

The V and J genes are TRBV11-3 and TRBJ2-2, with D possibly being TRBD2 (5 bases). Germline V gene data show CDR1 as SGHNT and CDR2 as YENEEA. CDR3 length equals 15 residues. V was pared by 0 bases and J by 1 base, with 6 bases between. CDR3 nucleotide sequence: TGTGCCAGCAGCTTAGACCGGGGGAACACCGGGGAGCTGTTTTTT. Translation gives CASSLDRGNTGELFF. The variable domain in full, completed from reference TRBV11-3 and TRBJ2-2, reads EAGVVQSPRYKIIEKKQPVAFWCNPISGHNTLYWYLQNLGQGPELLIRYENEEAVDDSQLPKDRFSAERLKGVDSTLKIQPAELGDSAVYLCASSLDRGNTGELFFGEGSRLTVL.

The V gene is TRBV6-5, the J gene TRBJ2-1; 12 bases are shared with TRBD2. CDR1 is MNHEY, CDR2 SVGAGI, per germline. The length of the CDR3 is 16 residues. With V trimmed by 2 bases and J by 4 bases, 3 bases remained unmatched. CDR3 in amino acids: CASSYRTSGEYNEQFF. The CDR3 DNA reads TGTGCCAGCAGTTACCGGACTAGCGGGGAGTACAATGAGCAGTTCTTC.

As to this clone: The germline gene is not matched at one end of the junction; a read error may be the cause. This chain connects TRBV7-9 to TRBJ2-7; 10 bases align to TRBD1. The CDR3 runs to 16 residues. Germline loops: CDR1 SEHNR, CDR2 FQNEAQ (reference sequence). The CDR3 nucleotides are TGTTCCAGCAGCTCAAGCGGGGACAGGGGCCCCCTCGGGCAGTACTTC. This gives the protein CSSSSSGDRGPLGQYF.

In this sample, this clone turned up a few times. V usage is TRBV6-5 and J usage is TRBJ1-4; possibly TRBD1 for D (5 bases). From germline, CDR1 is MNHEY and CDR2 SVGAGI. V lost 7 bases and J 8 bases, leaving 11 bases between the germline ends. The CDR3 totals 12 residues. In DNA form, the CDR3 reads TGTGCCAGCATGGGGCGAGGAGAAAAACTGTTTTTT. The encoded protein is CASMGRGEKLFF.

The chain recombines TRBV19 with TRBJ2-5, with 8 bases identical to TRBD1. Trimming removed 5 bases from V and 2 bases from J; junction bases left unmatched: 1. Germline values: CDR1 LNHDA, CDR2 SQIVND (reference sequence). This CDR3 comprises 13 residues. The CDR3 coding sequence is TGTGCCAGTAGTGGACAGGGACAAGAGACCCAGTACTTC. Its protein product is CASSGQGQETQYF.

The rearrangement joins TRBV5-5 to TRBJ2-1; weak D call: TRBD1 (6 bases). CDR3 length equals 14 residues. Germline V lookup: CDR1 SGHKS, CDR2 YYEKEE (reference sequence). V lost 0 bases to trimming and J lost 9 bases, with 13 bases between them. The CDR3 reads CASSLEYRAGEQFF. The CDR3 DNA reads as TGTGCCAGCAGCTTGGAGTACAGGGCAGGTGAGCAGTTCTTC.